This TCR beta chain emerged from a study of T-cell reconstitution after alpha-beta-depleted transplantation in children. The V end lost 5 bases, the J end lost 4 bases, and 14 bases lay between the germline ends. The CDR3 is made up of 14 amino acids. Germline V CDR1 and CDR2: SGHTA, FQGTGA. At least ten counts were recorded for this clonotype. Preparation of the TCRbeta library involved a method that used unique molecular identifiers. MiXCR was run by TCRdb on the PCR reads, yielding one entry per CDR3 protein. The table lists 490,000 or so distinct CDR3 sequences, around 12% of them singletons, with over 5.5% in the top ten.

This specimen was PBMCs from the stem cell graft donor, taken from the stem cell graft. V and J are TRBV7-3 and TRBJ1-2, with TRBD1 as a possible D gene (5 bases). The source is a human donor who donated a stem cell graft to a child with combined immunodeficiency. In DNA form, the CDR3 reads TGTGCCAGCAGCGCCAATCCAGGGAGCTATGGCTACACCTTC. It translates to CASSANPGSYGYTF.